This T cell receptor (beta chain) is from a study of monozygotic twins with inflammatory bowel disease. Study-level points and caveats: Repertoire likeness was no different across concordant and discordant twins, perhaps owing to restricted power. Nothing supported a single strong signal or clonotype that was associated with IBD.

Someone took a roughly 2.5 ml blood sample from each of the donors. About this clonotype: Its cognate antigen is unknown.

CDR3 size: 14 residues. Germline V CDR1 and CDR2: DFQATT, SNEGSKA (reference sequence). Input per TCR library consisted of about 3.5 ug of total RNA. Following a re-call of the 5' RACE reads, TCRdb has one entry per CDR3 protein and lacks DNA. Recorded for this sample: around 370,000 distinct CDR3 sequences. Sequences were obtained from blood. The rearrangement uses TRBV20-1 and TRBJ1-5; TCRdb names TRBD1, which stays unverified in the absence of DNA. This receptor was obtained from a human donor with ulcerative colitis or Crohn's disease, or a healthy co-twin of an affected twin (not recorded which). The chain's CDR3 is CSAREVQGAQPQHF.